Listed below are T cell receptor beta chains from one sample, sequenced in a study of shared clonotypes between healthy human individuals. Assay: immunoSEQ multiplex PCR; the TCRdb copy retains only in-frame clones and omits some. The table includes around 1.9 million clones, 85% to 95% detected once. Sequencing was done on a sample of naive CD8+ T cells from PBMCs. These receptors were obtained from a man aged 18 to 35 in good health. Some clones in this sample may be carry-over from other donors' samples. CDR3s include the opening cysteine and the closing phenylalanine or tryptophan. Each record gives: CDR3 DNA, CDR3 protein, J gene, D gene, V gene, clone size. A D gene is named only where the DNA matches it firmly. Clone size is not always given. Where it is, it says once, few, many or a class for expanded clones.

TGTGCCAGCAGTTTATGGTTTAGCGGGGGCATGAGCCAGTACTTC	CASSLWFSGGMSQYF	TRBJ2-5	TRBD2	TRBV27	NA
TGTGCCAGCAGTTTATTGCCGCCGAGCTCCTACAATGAGCAGTTCTTC	CASSLLPPSSYNEQFF	TRBJ2-1	NA	TRBV28	once
TGTGCCAGCAGCTTGGGGGGACAGCCTTACGAGCAGTACTTC	CASSLGGQPYEQYF	TRBJ2-7	TRBD1	TRBV5-6	NA
TGCGCCAGCAGCTTGGCGGGCGGGAACTCCTACGAGCAGTACTTC	CASSLAGGNSYEQYF	TRBJ2-7	NA	TRBV5-1	NA
TGTGCCAGCACCCCTAAGGGCGGTCTCTACGAGCAGTACTTC	CASTPKGGLYEQYF	TRBJ2-7	NA	TRBV7-9	NA
TGTGCCAGCAGCGTCGGCGGAGGGACCGGGCAGTACTTC	CASSVGGGTGQYF	TRBJ2-5	NA	TRBV9	NA
TGTGCCAGCAGCCCGGAGCACAGGGGATATGGCTACACCTTC	CASSPEHRGYGYTF	TRBJ1-2	TRBD1	TRBV7-3	once
TGTGCCAGCAGTTTAACTAGGTCAGATACGCAGTATTTT	CASSLTRSDTQYF	TRBJ2-3	NA	TRBV28	NA
TGTGCCCTGAGTCAGTGGGAGTTCTACGAGCAGTACTTC	CALSQWEFYEQYF	TRBJ2-7	NA	TRBV30	NA
TGTGCTAGTGGTTTAGCGGGGAGCTCCTACAATGAGCAGTTCTTC	CASGLAGSSYNEQFF	TRBJ2-1	TRBD2	TRBV12-5	NA
TGTGCCAGCAGCCTAACCCGCACTCTAGCGGACTACGAGCAGTACTTC	CASSLTRTLADYEQYF	TRBJ2-7	TRBD2	TRBV11-2	NA
TGCGCCAGCAGCCCCCAATGGGCGAACACCGGGGAGCTGTTTTTT	CASSPQWANTGELFF	TRBJ2-2	NA	TRBV4-3	NA
TGTGCCACCAGAACCGGGACAGGAAGAGATACGCAGTATTTT	CATRTGTGRDTQYF	TRBJ2-3	TRBD1	TRBV15	NA
TGTGCCAGCGCTTTTAGAACGACTTTCAACGAGCAGTACTTC	CASAFRTTFNEQYF	TRBJ2-7	NA	TRBV28	NA
TGTGCCAGCCTCCCAGACAGGGGCTCTCCCCTCTACGAGCAGTACTTC	CASLPDRGSPLYEQYF	TRBJ2-7	TRBD1	TRBV2	NA
TGTGCCAGCAGCCGGGTACACAGCGTTTTGGAGACCCAGTACTTC	CASSRVHSVLETQYF	TRBJ2-5	NA	TRBV11-2	NA
TGTGCCAGCAGCCCGGACAGTACTGAAGCTTTCTTT	CASSPDSTEAFF	TRBJ1-1	NA	TRBV2	NA
TGTGCCAGCACCCCGCGGGTGGGCGTGAGCTATGGCTACACCTTC	CASTPRVGVSYGYTF	TRBJ1-2	NA	TRBV6-5	NA
TGTGCCAGCAGGGGAAACCGGGGACTCATGGCGGATACGCAGTATTTT	CASRGNRGLMADTQYF	TRBJ2-3	NA	TRBV7-9	NA
TGCGCCAGCAGCCAAGACGTAGCGGGACTGTACAATGAGCAGTTCTTC	CASSQDVAGLYNEQFF	TRBJ2-1	TRBD2	TRBV4-3	NA